This T cell receptor (beta chain) was profiled in a study of blood T cell repertoires in COVID-19. Looking at the study overall: COVID-19 samples from acute and convalescent phases originated in the United States, Italy and Spain. PBMCs, B-cell-depleted T cells, or T cells were the source of the cDNA or gDNA that made up the material.

The V end was cut by 8 bases, the J end by 5 bases, with 15 bases between. Per the germline V gene, CDR1 is LNHDA and CDR2 is SQIVND (reference sequence). The CDR3 totals 13 residues. Seattle patients were enrolled while actively infected and followed longitudinally. This clone is a singleton in its sample. Source study methods: Amplification from reference gene primers served as the basis for estimated nucleated cell counts. Only in-frame clones appear in the TCRdb table, and some are missing; sequencing was by immunoSEQ multiplex PCR. D and trimming come from the DNA, and the V and J calls and clone size come from that table. Of about 370,000 clones in the sample, about 89% were seen once.

Sample: peripheral blood. This TCR was recovered from a woman younger than 45 with COVID-19, enrolled during active disease. This chain connects TRBV19 to TRBJ2-5; perhaps TRBD1 as D (6 bases). The CDR3 spells CASGTYQQETQYF. For the CDR3, the DNA is TGTGCCAGTGGGACATATCAGCAGGAGACCCAGTACTTC.